This TCR beta chain originates from a study of human T cells and chemical hapten exposure. Time point denoted: patch test 3, about 24 weeks after DPC sensitization. Regarding treatment: therapeutic diphenylcyclopropenone sensitization with weekly scalp DPC. In TCRdb, the RACE reads were re-called with MiXCR into one record per CDR3 protein. The repertoire consists of tens of thousands of distinct CDR3 sequences, with less than 14% occurring once and the leading ten covering about 3.5%. This clonotype was counted many times. Trimming removed 2 bases from V and 4 bases from J, with 13 bases in between. Per the germline V gene, CDR1 is SEHNR and CDR2 is FQNEAQ (reference sequence). The CDR3 loop spans 15 amino acids.

The chain combines TRBV7-9 with TRBJ2-3; unclear D gene. Specimen: whole blood, collected in connection with sensitization to the hapten diphenylcyclopropenone (DPC). The receptor's source is a woman aged 50 to 60 with alopecia areata. Some clones in this sample may be carry-over from other donors' samples. Written as DNA, the CDR3 is TGTGCCAGCAGCTTAAATCTCCGGCCCCCAGATACGCAGTATTTT. This translates into CASSLNLRPPDTQYF.